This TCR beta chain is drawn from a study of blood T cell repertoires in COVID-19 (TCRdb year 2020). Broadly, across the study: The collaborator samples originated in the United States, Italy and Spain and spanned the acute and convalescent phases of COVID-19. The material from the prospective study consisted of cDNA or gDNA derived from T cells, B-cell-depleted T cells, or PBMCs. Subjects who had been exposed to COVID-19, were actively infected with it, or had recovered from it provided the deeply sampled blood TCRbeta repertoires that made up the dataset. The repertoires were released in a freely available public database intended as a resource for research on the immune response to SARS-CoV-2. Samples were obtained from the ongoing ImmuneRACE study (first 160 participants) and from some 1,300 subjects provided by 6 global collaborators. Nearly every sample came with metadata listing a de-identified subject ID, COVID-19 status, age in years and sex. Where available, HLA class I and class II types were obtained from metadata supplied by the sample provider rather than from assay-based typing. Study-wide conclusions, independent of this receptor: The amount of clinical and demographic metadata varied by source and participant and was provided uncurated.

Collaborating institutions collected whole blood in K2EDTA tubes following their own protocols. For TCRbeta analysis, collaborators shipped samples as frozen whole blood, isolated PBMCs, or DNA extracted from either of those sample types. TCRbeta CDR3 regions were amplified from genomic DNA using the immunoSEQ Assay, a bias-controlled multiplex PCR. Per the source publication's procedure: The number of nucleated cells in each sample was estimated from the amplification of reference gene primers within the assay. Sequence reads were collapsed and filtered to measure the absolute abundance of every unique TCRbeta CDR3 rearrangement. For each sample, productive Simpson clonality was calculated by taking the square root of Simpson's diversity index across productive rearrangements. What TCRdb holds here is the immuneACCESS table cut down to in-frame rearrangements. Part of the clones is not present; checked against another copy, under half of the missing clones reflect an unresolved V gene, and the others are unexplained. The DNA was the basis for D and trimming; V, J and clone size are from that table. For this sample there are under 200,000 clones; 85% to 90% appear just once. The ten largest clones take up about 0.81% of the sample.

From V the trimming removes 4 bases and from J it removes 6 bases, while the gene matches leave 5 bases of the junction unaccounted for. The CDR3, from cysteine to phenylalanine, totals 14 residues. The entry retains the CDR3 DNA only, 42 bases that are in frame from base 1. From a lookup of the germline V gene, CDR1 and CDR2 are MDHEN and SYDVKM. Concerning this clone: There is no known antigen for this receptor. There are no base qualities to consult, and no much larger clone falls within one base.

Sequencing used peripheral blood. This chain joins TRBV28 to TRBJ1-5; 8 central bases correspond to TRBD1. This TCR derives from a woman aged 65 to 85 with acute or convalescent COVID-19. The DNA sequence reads TGTGCCAGCAGTTCAGGGGGCTCCGGTCAGCCCCAGCATTTT. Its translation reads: CASSSGGSGQPQHF.